The 17 T cell receptor beta chains listed next were all sequenced from one sample in a study of T cell repertoires in cytomegalovirus infection. Each CDR3 protein gets one entry after TCRdb re-called the reads with MiXCR. The sample has approximately 990,000 distinct CDR3 sequences, approximately 32% seen once; the top ten hold roughly 13%. No antigen has been identified for these receptors. Sequences were derived from cultured CD8+ T cells from PBMCs, sampled from culture after CMV antigen stimulation. The receptors here all came from a human donor in good health (CMV status not recorded). Some clones in this sample may be carry-over from other donors' samples.

This clonotype occurred a few times. The V and J genes are TRBV6-6 and TRBJ1-3, with D unclear. CDR1 and CDR2 from the germline V gene are MNHNY and SVGAGI (reference sequence). This CDR3 comprises 17 residues. V lost 2 bases and J 0 bases, leaving 14 bases between the germline ends. The CDR3 region has the DNA TGTGCCAGCAGTTACGCAGGCGCGGGGAGCTCTGGAAACACCATATATTTT. Its protein product is CASSYAGAGSSGNTIYF.

This clonotype has at least ten counts. The V call is TRBV7-9, the J call TRBJ2-2; a weak D match, TRBD1 (5 bases). The V and J ends lost 2 bases and 4 bases respectively, with 11 bases between them. The CDR3 length is 15 residues. Germline CDR1 is SEHNR and CDR2 is FQNEAQ (reference sequence). CDR3 in amino acids: CASSLIQGSTGELFF. The CDR3 region has the DNA TGTGCCAGCAGCTTAATCCAGGGATCCACCGGGGAGCTGTTTTTT.

This rearrangement joins TRBV11-2 to TRBJ2-5; 8 bases match TRBD2. The CDR3 contains 17 residues. Germline CDR1 is SGHAT and CDR2 is FQNNGV. Trimming took 3 bases from V and 1 from J; bases not matched to a gene: 10. The CDR3 sequence is CASSLARSGGRQETQYF. CDR3 DNA: TGTGCCAGCAGCTTGGCCAGGAGCGGGGGCCGCCAAGAGACCCAGTACTTC.

This clonotype came up a few times. The chain carries TRBV7-8 and TRBJ1-3, with D uncertain. Per germline, CDR1 SGHVS and CDR2 FQNEAQ. The CDR3 runs to 11 residues. Trimming pared 11 bases from V and 2 bases from J, leaving 7 bases between. CDR3 bases: TGTGCCGGTATAGCTGGAAACACCATATATTTT. The encoded protein is CAGIAGNTIYF. Full variable domain (rest looked up from reference TRBV7-8 and TRBJ1-3): GAGVSQSPRYKVAKRGQDVALRCDPISGHVSLFWYQQALGQGPEFLTYFQNEAQLDKSGLPSDRFFAERPEGSVSTLKIQRTQQEDSAVYLCAGIAGNTIYFGEGSWLTVV.

The V and J genes are TRBV27 and TRBJ1-5; D unresolved. In germline, CDR1 is MNHEY, CDR2 SMNVEV (reference sequence). The CDR3 spans 15 residues. Trimming left V 2 bases short and J 5 bases short, with 13 bases between. The CDR3 region is CASSLGVSGDQPQHF. CDR3 nucleotides: TGTGCCAGCAGTTTAGGGGTGTCAGGTGATCAGCCCCAGCATTTT.

The CDR3 DNA is TGTGCCAGCAATAAAAATGAGCAGTTCTTC. It codes for CASNKNEQFF. The chain is built from TRBV6-2 or TRBV6-3 and TRBJ2-1; D unresolved. Germline CDR1 is MNHEY and CDR2 is SVGEGT. V lost 7 bases and J lost 7, with 5 bases in between. This CDR3 region has 10 residues.

The genes are TRBV9 and TRBJ1-2; D is unclear. CDR1 is SGDLS and CDR2 is YYNGEE in the germline V gene. The V end lost 6 bases, the J end lost 2 bases, and 11 bases lay between the germline ends. The CDR3 sequence is 13 residues long. The CDR3 sequence: CASTPGRNYGYTF. CDR3 bases: TGTGCCAGCACCCCGGGCCGAAACTATGGCTACACCTTC.

The chain couples TRBV20-1 to TRBJ2-3, with D maybe TRBD1 (5 bases). The CDR3 covers 13 residues. The germline V and J ends were trimmed by 3 bases and 2 bases, with 9 bases remaining between them. Germline loops: CDR1 DFQATT, CDR2 SNEGSKA (reference sequence). The CDR3 DNA reads as TGCAGTGCTAGTGACAGCTTCACAGATACGCAGTATTTT. Translation gives CSASDSFTDTQYF.

The V gene is TRBV4-1, the J gene TRBJ2-1, with a tentative D call TRBD2 (6 bases). Trimming shortened V by 2 bases and J by 7 bases, and 12 bases separated the two germline ends. Germline CDR1 reads MGHRA; CDR2 reads YSYEKL. The CDR3 loop spans 14 amino acids. The CDR3 region is CASSQIEAGNEQFF. The DNA for the CDR3 is TGCGCCAGCAGCCAAATCGAGGCGGGGAATGAGCAGTTCTTC.

The chain employs TRBV15 and TRBJ1-6, with unresolved D. Per germline, CDR1 LNHNV and CDR2 YYDKDF (reference sequence). The ends were cut back, 4 bases at V and 10 bases at J, with 11 bases in the middle. CDR3 length: 13 amino acids. In DNA form, the CDR3 reads TGTGCCACCAGCATCGGGGTACAATCACCCCTCCACTTT. As protein: CATSIGVQSPLHF.

Comments on this clonotype: Sequence at one end of the junction differs from germline and may be a read error. The CDR3 DNA follows: TGTGCTAGCAGCTTAAGAGATGGTCAGGGCCATAACTCTGGAAACACCATATATTTT. It yields the protein CASSLRDGQGHNSGNTIYF. V gene TRBV7-7 combines with J gene TRBJ1-3, with a weak D call TRBD1 (5 bases). Germline loops: CDR1 SSHAT, CDR2 FNYEAQ (reference sequence). The length of the CDR3 is 19 residues. Full variable domain (remainder filled in from reference TRBV7-7 and TRBJ1-3): GAGVSQSPRYKVTKRGQDVTLRCDPISSHATLYWYQQALGQGPEFLTYFNYEAQPDKSGLPSDRFSAERPEGSISTLTIQRTEQRDSAMYRCASSLRDGQGHNSGNTIYFGEGSWLTVV.

The CDR3 here is CASSQTTWAPNTEAFF. The CDR3 DNA sequence: TGTGCCAGCAGCCAAACAACCTGGGCGCCGAACACTGAAGCTTTCTTT. The V and J genes are TRBV27 and TRBJ1-1; no firm D call. The CDR3 runs 16 residues. Per the germline V gene, CDR1 is MNHEY and CDR2 is SMNVEV (reference sequence). Trimming removed 6 bases at V and 1 base at J, with 18 bases between.

This clonotype turned up a few times. The J gene is TRBJ2-7, the V gene TRBV10-3; D remains ambiguous. Germline assignment: CDR1 ENHRY and CDR2 SYGVKD. There are 16 residues in the CDR3. Between the trimmed V and J ends, which lost 1 base and 0 bases, there was a span of 13 bases. The CDR3 is CAISEFWAGDSYEQYF. CDR3 bases: TGTGCCATCAGTGAGTTCTGGGCAGGAGACTCCTACGAGCAGTACTTC.

As DNA, the CDR3 is TGTGCCAGCAGCCCCATGAGCTCTGGAAACACCATATATTTT. Encoded protein: CASSPMSSGNTIYF. The chain links TRBV7-2 to TRBJ1-3; D is ambiguous. This CDR3 has 14 residues. Germline CDR1 SGHTA, CDR2 FQGNSA. V shed 5 bases and J shed 0 bases, with 8 bases lying between them.

In its sample, this clonotype was seen many times. The V and J genes are TRBV15 and TRBJ1-5; TRBD1 matches at 8 bases. Trimming took 0 bases from V and 6 from J; bases not matched to a gene: 4. Germline values: CDR1 LNHNV, CDR2 YYDKDF (reference sequence). This CDR3 spans 15 amino acids. CDR3 in amino acids: CATSRDQGAGQPQHF. The DNA of the CDR3 is TGTGCCACCAGCAGAGATCAGGGGGCGGGTCAGCCCCAGCATTTT.

This clonotype was observed once. The chain joins TRBV4-1 to TRBJ2-7, with D maybe TRBD2 (5 bases). The CDR3 extends over 19 amino acids. CDR1 is MGHRA, CDR2 YSYEKL, per germline. The V gene lost 0 bases and the J gene lost 3 bases, with 24 bases spanning the gap. CDR3 DNA sequence: TGCGCCAGCAGCCAAGATACGGGATTAGGAAGCTGCTACTACTACGAGCAGTACTTC. Protein: CASSQDTGLGSCYYYEQYF.

The gene calls are TRBV29-1 and TRBJ2-1; TRBD2 aligns across 7 bases. Germline values: CDR1 SQVTM, CDR2 ANQGSEA. J gave up 10 bases and V 8 bases, and 8 bases lay outside the gene matches. The CDR3 contains 11 residues. In nucleotides, the CDR3 is TGCAGCACGAGGAGCGGGGACGAGCAGTTCTTC. Its translation: CSTRSGDEQFF.